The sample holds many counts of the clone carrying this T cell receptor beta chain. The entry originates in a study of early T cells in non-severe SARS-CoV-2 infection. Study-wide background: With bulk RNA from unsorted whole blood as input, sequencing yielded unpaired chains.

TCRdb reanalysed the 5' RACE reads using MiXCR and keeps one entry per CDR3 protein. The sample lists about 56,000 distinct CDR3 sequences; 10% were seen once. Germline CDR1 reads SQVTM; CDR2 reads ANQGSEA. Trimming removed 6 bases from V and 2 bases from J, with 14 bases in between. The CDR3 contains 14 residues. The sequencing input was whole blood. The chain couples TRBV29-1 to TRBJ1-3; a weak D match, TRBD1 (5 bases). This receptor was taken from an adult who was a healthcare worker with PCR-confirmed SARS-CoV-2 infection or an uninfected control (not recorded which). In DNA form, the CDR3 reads TGCAGCGTAAACAGGCCGGGTACTGGAAACACCATATATTTT. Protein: CSVNRPGTGNTIYF.